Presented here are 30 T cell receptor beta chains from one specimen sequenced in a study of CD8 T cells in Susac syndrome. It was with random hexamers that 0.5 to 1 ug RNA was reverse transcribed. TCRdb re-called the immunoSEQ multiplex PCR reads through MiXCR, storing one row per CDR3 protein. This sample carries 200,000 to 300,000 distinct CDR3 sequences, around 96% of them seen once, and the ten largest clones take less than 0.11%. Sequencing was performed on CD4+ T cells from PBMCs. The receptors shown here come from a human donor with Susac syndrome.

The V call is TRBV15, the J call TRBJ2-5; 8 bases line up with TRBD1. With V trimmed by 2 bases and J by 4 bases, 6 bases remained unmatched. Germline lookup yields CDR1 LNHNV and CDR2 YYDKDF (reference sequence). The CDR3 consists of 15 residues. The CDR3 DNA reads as TGTGCCACCAGCAGACCGACAGGGGACGGAGAGACCCAGTACTTC. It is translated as CATSRPTGDGETQYF.

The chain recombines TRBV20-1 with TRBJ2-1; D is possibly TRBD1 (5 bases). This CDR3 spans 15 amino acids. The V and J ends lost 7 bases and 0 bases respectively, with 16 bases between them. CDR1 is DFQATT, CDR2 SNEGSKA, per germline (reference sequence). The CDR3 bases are TGCAGTGTTATGTGGGGCCTGAGCTCCTACAATGAGCAGTTCTTC. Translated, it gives CSVMWGLSSYNEQFF.

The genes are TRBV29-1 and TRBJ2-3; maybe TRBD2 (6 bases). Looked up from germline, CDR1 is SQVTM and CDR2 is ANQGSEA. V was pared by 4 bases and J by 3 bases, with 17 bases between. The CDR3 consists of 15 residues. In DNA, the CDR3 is TGCAGCGTTGGCGAGACTAGGACGGGGACAGATACGCAGTATTTT. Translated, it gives CSVGETRTGTDTQYF.

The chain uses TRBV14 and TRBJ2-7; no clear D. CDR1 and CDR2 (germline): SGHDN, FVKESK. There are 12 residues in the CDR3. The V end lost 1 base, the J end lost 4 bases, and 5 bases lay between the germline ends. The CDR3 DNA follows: TGTGCCAGCAGCCAAGTTGGTTACGAGCAGTACTTC. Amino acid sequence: CASSQVGYEQYF. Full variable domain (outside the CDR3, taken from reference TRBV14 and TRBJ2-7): EAGVTQFPSHSVIEKGQTVTLRCDPISGHDNLYWYRRVMGKEIKFLLHFVKESKQDESGMPNNRFLAERTGGTYSTLKVQPAELEDSGVYFCASSQVGYEQYFGPGTRLTVT.

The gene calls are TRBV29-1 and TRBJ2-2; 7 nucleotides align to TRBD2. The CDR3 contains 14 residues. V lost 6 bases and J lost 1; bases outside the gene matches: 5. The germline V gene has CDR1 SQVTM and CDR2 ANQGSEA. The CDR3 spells CSVAPSGNTGELFF. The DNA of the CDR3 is TGCAGCGTAGCTCCTAGCGGGAACACCGGGGAGCTGTTTTTT.

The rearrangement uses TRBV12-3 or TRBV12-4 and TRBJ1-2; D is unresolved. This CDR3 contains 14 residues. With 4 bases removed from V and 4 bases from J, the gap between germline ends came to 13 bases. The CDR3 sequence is CASSSEVRGYGYTF. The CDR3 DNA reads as TGTGCCAGCAGTTCGGAAGTCCGGGGCTATGGCTACACCTTC.

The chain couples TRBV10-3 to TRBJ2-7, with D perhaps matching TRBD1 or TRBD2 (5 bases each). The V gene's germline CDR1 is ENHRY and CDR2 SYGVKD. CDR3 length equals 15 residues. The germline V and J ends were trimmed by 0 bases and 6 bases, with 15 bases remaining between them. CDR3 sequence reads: CAISESGWDGGEQYF. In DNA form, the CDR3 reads TGTGCCATCAGTGAGTCGGGCTGGGATGGGGGCGAGCAGTACTTC.

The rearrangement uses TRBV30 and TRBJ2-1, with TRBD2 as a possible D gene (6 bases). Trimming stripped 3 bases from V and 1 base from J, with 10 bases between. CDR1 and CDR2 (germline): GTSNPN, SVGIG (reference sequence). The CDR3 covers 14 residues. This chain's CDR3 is CAWRGSGSYNEQFF. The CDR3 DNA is TGTGCCTGGAGGGGGAGCGGGTCCTACAATGAGCAGTTCTTC. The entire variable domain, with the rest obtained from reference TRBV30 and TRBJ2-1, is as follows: SQTIHQWPATLVQPVGSPLSLECTVEGTSNPNLYWYRQAAGRGLQLLFYSVGIGQISSEVPQNLSASRPQDRQFILSSKKLLLSDSGFYLCAWRGSGSYNEQFFGPGTRLTVL.

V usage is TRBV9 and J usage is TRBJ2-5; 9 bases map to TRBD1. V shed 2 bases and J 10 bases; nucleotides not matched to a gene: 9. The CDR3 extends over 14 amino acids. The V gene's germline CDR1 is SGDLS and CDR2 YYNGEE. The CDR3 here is CASSVGQGWEDQYF. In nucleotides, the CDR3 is TGTGCCAGCAGCGTGGGACAGGGCTGGGAAGACCAGTACTTC.

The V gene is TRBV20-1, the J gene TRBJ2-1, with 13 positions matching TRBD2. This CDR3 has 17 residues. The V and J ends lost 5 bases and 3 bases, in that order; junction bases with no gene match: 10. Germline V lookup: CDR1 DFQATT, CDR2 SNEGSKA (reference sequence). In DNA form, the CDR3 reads TGCAGTGCTCGGGGACTAGCGGGAAAGGGCAACTACAATGAGCAGTTCTTC. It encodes CSARGLAGKGNYNEQFF.

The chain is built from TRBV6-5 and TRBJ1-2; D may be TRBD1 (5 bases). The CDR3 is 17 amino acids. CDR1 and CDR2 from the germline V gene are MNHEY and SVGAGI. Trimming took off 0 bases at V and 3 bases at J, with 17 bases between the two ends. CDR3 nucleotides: TGTGCCAGCAGTTACTCAGAGTACGGGACGGAGGACTATGGCTACACCTTC. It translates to CASSYSEYGTEDYGYTF.

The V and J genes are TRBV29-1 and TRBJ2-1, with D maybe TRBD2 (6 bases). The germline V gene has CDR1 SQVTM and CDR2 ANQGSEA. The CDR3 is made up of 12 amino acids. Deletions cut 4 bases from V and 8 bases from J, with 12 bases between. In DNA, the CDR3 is TGCAGCGTTGGAAGCGGGTTCGATGAGCAGTTCTTC. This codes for CSVGSGFDEQFF.

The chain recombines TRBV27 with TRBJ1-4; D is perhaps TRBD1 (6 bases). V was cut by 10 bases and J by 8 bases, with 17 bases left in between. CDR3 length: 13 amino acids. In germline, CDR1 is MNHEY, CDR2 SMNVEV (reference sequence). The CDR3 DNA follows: TGTGCCATCTCGAGCAGGGGAGGAGAAAAACTGTTTTTT. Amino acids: CAISSRGGEKLFF.

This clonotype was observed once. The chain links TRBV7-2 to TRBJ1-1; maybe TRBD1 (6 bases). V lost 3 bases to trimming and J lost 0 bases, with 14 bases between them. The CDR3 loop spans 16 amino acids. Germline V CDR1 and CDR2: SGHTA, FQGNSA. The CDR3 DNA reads TGTGCCAGCAGCTTTGGACAGTATACCATGAACACTGAAGCTTTCTTT. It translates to CASSFGQYTMNTEAFF.

CDR3 in amino acids: CATSPSRFKHEQFF. The CDR3 nucleotides read TGTGCCACCTCCCCTAGCCGTTTTAAGCATGAGCAGTTCTTC. The rearrangement joins TRBV30 to TRBJ2-1; TRBD2 is a possible D gene (5 bases). Deletions cut 8 bases from V and 8 bases from J, with 22 bases between. Germline CDR1 is GTSNPN and CDR2 is SVGIG (reference sequence). The CDR3 has 14 amino acids.

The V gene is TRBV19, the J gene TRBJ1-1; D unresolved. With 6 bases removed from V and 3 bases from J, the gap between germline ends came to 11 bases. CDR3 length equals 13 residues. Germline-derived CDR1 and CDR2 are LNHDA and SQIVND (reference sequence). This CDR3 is CASSRSFDTEAFF. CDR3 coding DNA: TGTGCCAGTAGCAGGAGCTTTGACACTGAAGCTTTCTTT.

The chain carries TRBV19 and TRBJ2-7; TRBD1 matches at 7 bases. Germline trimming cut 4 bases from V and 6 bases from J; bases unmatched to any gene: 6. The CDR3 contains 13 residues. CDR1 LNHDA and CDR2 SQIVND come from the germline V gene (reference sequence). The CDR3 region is CASSTIQGIEQYF. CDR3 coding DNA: TGTGCCAGTAGTACCATACAGGGGATCGAGCAGTACTTC.

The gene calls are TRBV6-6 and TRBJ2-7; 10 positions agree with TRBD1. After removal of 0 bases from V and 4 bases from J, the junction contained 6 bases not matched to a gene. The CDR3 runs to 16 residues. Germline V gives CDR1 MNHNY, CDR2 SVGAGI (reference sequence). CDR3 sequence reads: CASSYSPGQGRYEQYF. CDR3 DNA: TGTGCCAGCAGTTACTCGCCGGGACAGGGGAGGTACGAGCAGTACTTC.

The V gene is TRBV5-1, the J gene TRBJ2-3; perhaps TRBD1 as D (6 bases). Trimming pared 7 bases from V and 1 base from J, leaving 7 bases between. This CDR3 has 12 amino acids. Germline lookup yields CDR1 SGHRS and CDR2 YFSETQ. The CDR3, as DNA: TGCGCCAGCCGACAGGGCACAGATACGCAGTATTTT. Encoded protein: CASRQGTDTQYF. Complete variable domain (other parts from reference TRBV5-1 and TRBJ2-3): KAGVTQTPRYLIKTRGQQVTLSCSPISGHRSVSWYQQTPGQGLQFLFEYFSETQRNKGNFPGRFSGRQFSNSRSEMNVSTLELGDSALYLCASRQGTDTQYFGPGTRLTVL.

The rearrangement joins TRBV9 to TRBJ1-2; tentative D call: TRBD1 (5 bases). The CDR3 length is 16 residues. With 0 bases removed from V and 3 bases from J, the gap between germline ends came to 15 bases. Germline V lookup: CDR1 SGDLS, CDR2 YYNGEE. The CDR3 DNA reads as TGTGCCAGCAGCGTAGCTGGGCAGGGTCCCCACTATGGCTACACCTTC. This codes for CASSVAGQGPHYGYTF.

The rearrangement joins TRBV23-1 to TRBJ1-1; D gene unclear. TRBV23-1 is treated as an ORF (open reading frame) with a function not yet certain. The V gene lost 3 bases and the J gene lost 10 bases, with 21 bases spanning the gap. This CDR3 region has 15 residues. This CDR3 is CASSQTRSRLTGAFF. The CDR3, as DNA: TGCGCCAGCAGTCAGACCCGGAGCCGTTTGACGGGAGCTTTCTTT.

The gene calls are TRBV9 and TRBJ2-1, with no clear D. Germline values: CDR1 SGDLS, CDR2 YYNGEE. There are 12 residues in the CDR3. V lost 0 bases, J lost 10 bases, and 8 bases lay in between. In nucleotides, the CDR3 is TGTGCCAGCAGCGTAGAGAGTTGGGAGCAGTTCTTC. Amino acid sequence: CASSVESWEQFF.

The CDR3 here is CAWSVRLAYEQYF. In nucleotides, the CDR3 is TGTGCCTGGAGTGTAAGGTTAGCCTACGAGCAGTACTTC. The chain is built from TRBV30 and TRBJ2-7; D gene ambiguous. The CDR3 is made up of 13 amino acids. V was clipped by 0 bases and J by 2 bases, with 8 bases between them. Germline values: CDR1 GTSNPN, CDR2 SVGIG (reference sequence).

Here the CDR3 reads CASSQALSRGSAETQYF. The CDR3, as DNA: TGCGCCAGCAGCCAAGCCCTAAGCAGGGGGAGTGCGGAGACCCAGTACTTC. The chain has TRBV4-1 and TRBJ2-5; 7 nucleotides line up with TRBD1. J was trimmed by 5 bases and V by 1 base; bases with no gene match: 13. The CDR3 is 17 amino acids. Germline V gives CDR1 MGHRA, CDR2 YSYEKL.

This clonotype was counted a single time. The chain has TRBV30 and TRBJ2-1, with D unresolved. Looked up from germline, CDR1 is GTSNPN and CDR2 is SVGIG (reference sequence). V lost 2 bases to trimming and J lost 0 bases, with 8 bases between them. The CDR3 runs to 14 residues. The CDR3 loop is CAWSLRLSYNEQFF. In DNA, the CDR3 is TGTGCCTGGAGTTTACGTCTCTCCTACAATGAGCAGTTCTTC.

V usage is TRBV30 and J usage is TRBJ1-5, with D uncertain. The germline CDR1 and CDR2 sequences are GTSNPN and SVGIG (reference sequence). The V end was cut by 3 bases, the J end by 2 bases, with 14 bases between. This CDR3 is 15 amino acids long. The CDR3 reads CAWSHDDRGNQPQHF. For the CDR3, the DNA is TGTGCCTGGAGCCATGACGACCGGGGCAATCAGCCCCAGCATTTT.

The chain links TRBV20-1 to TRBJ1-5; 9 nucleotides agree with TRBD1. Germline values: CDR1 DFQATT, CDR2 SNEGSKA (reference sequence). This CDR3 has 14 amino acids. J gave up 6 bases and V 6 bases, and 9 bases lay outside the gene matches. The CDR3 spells CSAPTGGAVQPQHF. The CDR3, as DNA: TGCAGTGCCCCGACAGGGGGGGCGGTTCAGCCCCAGCATTTT.

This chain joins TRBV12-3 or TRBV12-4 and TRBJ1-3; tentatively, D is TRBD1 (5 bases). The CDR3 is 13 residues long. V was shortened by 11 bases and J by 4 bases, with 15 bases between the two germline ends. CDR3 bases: TGTGCCCATAACCGGGGGAAGGGAAACACCATATATTTT. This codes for CAHNRGKGNTIYF.

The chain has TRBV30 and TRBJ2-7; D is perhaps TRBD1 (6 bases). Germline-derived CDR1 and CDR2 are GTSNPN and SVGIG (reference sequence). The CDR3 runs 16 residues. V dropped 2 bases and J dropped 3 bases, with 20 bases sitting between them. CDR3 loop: CAWSSNKYRDRYEQYF. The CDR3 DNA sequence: TGTGCCTGGAGTAGCAACAAATACAGGGATCGCTACGAGCAGTACTTC.

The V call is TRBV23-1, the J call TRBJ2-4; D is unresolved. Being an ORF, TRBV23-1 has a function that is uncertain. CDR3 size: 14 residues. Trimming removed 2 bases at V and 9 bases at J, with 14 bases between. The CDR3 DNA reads TGCGCCAGCAGTCAAGGACCATCATGGTGCATTCAGTACTTC. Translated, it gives CASSQGPSWCIQYF.